This T cell receptor (beta chain) was documented in a study of blood T cell repertoires in COVID-19. The overall study: Acute and convalescent COVID-19 specimens originated in the United States, Italy and Spain. From T cells, B-cell-depleted T cells, or PBMCs came the material, which was cDNA or gDNA.

Per the study methods: By means of reference gene primer amplification, nucleated cell counts were estimated. Some clones are missing from TCRdb's copy, which holds only in-frame ones; the method was immunoSEQ multiplex PCR. That table is the source of V, J and clone size, and D and trimming were worked out from the DNA. The sample has about 220,000 clones; approximately 77% are singletons. CDR1 is KGHSH, CDR2 LQKENI, per germline. The CDR3 extends over 15 amino acids. V lost 0 bases, J lost 4 bases, and 5 bases stayed unmatched. The sequence derives from a woman older than 75 with acute or convalescent COVID-19. Input material: peripheral blood. This sequence joins TRBV18 and TRBJ2-7; TRBD1 agrees at 8 bases. In DNA, the CDR3 is TGTGCCAGCTCACCACCCGGGACAGGAACTTACGAGCAGTACTTC. As protein: CASSPPGTGTYEQYF.